These 16 T cell receptor beta chains were all obtained from the same sample, sequenced in a study of type 1 and type 2 diabetes patients (dated by TCRdb to 2016 to 2017). The run used an Illumina MiSeq. For TCRbeta CDR3 amplification, the template was genomic DNA taken from the sorted T cell subsets. The TCRbeta CDR3 region was amplified by multiplex PCR using 30 forward and 13 reverse primers. The public reads were quality trimmed at Q25 with fastp and then assembled into clones with MiXCR by TCRdb, keeping productive beta chains. Entries are consolidated by CDR3 protein sequence, retaining the most common genes and DNA. The sample table holds about 290,000 distinct CDR3 sequences, of which around 50% were seen once. The ten largest account for around 13% of the sample. The sequenced sample consisted of peripheral blood mononuclear cells (PBMCs). Receptors were obtained from a man between 18 and 35 years old with type 2 diabetes.

The chain carries TRBV4-1 and TRBJ2-2; 8 bases are a match to TRBD2. Germline V CDR1 and CDR2: MGHRA, YSYEKL. The CDR3 has 17 residues. V dropped 0 bases and J dropped 4; count of bases not matched to a gene: 7. Here the CDR3 reads CASSQDKLAVLTGELFF. CDR3 in DNA: TGCGCCAGCAGCCAAGATAAACTAGCGGTACTCACCGGGGAGCTGTTTTTT.

This clonotype showed up just a few times. J is TRBJ1-2 and V is TRBV7-6; TRBD1 agrees at 7 bases. Germline loops: CDR1 SGHVS, CDR2 FNYEAQ. The V and J ends lost 5 bases and 8 bases, in that order; junction bases with no gene match: 11. There are 14 residues in the CDR3. The DNA of the CDR3 is TGTGCCAGCAGCAACCGAGCAGGGGGGTCCGGCTACACCTTC. Its protein is CASSNRAGGSGYTF.

The rearrangement uses TRBV7-6 and TRBJ2-7; D is possibly TRBD1 (6 bases). Germline V CDR1 and CDR2: SGHVS, FNYEAQ. The CDR3 runs to 13 residues. V lost 5 bases and J 2 bases, leaving 10 bases between the germline ends. CDR3 bases: TGTGCCAGCAGCACACAGGGAGCCTACGAGCAGTACTTC. Translated: CASSTQGAYEQYF.

V is TRBV25-1 and J is TRBJ2-2; D is possibly TRBD1 (6 bases). CDR1 MGHDK and CDR2 SYGVNS come from the germline V gene. V lost 6 bases, J lost 4 bases, and 15 bases lay in between. The CDR3 totals 15 residues. The CDR3 nucleotides are TGTGCCAGCAGATCCGCGACAGGTCGCACCGGGGAGCTGTTTTTT. This encodes CASRSATGRTGELFF. Looking up the rest from reference TRBV25-1 and TRBJ2-2 gives the full variable domain: EADIYQTPRYLVIGTGKKITLECSQTMGHDKMYWYQQDPGMELHLIHYSYGVNSTEKGDLSSESTVSRIRTEHFPLTLESARPSHTSQYLCASRSATGRTGELFFGEGSRLTVL.

The chain is built from TRBV12-3 or TRBV12-4 and TRBJ2-7; possible D gene TRBD2, 6 bases. Trimming removed 5 bases from V and 8 bases from J, with 13 bases in between. CDR3 length: 12 amino acids. Written as DNA, the CDR3 is TGTGCCAGCAGTCACTACGGGAGTAAGCAGTACTTC. Encoded protein: CASSHYGSKQYF.

Only a few counts were recorded for this clonotype. CDR3 region: CASSSGATSYEQYF. In nucleotides, the CDR3 is TGTGCCAGTAGTAGCGGGGCCACCTCCTACGAGCAGTACTTC. The V and J genes are TRBV19 and TRBJ2-7, with D perhaps TRBD2 (6 bases). V lost 4 bases to trimming and J lost 0 bases, with 10 bases between them. Per germline, CDR1 LNHDA and CDR2 SQIVND (reference sequence). CDR3 length equals 14 residues.

The chain couples TRBV29-1 to TRBJ2-3; D gene ambiguous. Trimming took 4 bases from V and 2 from J, leaving 10 bases between them. Looked up from germline, CDR1 is SQVTM and CDR2 is ANQGSEA. CDR3 length equals 13 residues. CDR3 residues: CSVAFGYTDTQYF. The CDR3 coding sequence is TGCAGCGTTGCCTTTGGGTACACAGATACGCAGTATTTT.

This clonotype appeared a few times. The CDR3 sequence: CASSISGTTYNEQFF. CDR3 DNA sequence: TGTGCCAGTAGTATAAGTGGGACAACCTACAATGAGCAGTTCTTC. The rearrangement joins TRBV19 to TRBJ2-1, with D possibly being TRBD1 (6 bases). V lost 2 bases, J lost 2 bases, and 10 bases lay in between. The CDR3 runs to 15 residues. Germline CDR1 is LNHDA and CDR2 is SQIVND (reference sequence).

J is TRBJ1-6 and V is TRBV6-6, with D possibly matching TRBD1 (6 bases). The V end lost 5 bases, the J end lost 9 bases, and 17 bases lay between the germline ends. Germline V gives CDR1 MNHNY, CDR2 SVGAGI (reference sequence). The CDR3 has 15 amino acids. The CDR3 region is CASSPGLGGASPLHF. In DNA, the CDR3 is TGTGCCAGCAGTCCCGGCCTCGGGGGGGCTTCACCCCTCCACTTT.

The V gene is TRBV19, the J gene TRBJ2-1; 10 nucleotides line up with TRBD2. V gave up 5 bases and J gave up 7 bases; unmatched junction bases: 11. CDR1 is LNHDA and CDR2 is SQIVND in the germline V gene (reference sequence). The CDR3 contains 16 residues. In nucleotides, the CDR3 is TGTGCCAGTAGTTGGTCAGCGGGGGGGCAGTCGAATGAGCAGTTCTTC. Translated, it gives CASSWSAGGQSNEQFF.

V gene TRBV7-3 combines with J gene TRBJ2-5; D not certain. V lost 2 bases and J 5 bases, leaving 6 bases between the germline ends. Germline V gene data show CDR1 as SGHTA and CDR2 as FQGTGA. The CDR3 extends over 12 amino acids. CDR3 protein: CASSLPIETQYF. CDR3 DNA: TGTGCCAGCAGCTTACCGATCGAGACCCAGTACTTC.

This clonotype has a single count. The chain carries TRBV20-1 and TRBJ2-3, with D unclear. The V and J ends lost 1 base and 4 bases respectively, with 9 bases between them. CDR3 length: 13 residues. CDR1 and CDR2 from the germline V gene are DFQATT and SNEGSKA (reference sequence). The CDR3 nucleotides are TGCAGTGCTAGAGGACAAACAGCAGATACGCAGTATTTT. Translation gives CSARGQTADTQYF.

The rearrangement links TRBV10-2 to TRBJ1-5, with TRBD1 as a possible D gene (6 bases). With 6 bases removed from V and 2 bases from J, the gap between germline ends came to 11 bases. Per the germline V gene, CDR1 is WSHSY and CDR2 is SAAADI. This CDR3 spans 14 amino acids. The DNA for the CDR3 is TGCGCCAGCAGGTTGTCAGGGGGCAATCAGCCCCAGCATTTT. Translation gives CASRLSGGNQPQHF.

V usage is TRBV5-1 and J usage is TRBJ2-2; 9 bases map to TRBD2. The CDR3 covers 16 residues. Germline-derived CDR1 and CDR2 are SGHRS and YFSETQ. V dropped 4 bases and J dropped 4; count of bases not matched to a gene: 8. CDR3 region: CASSPGTSFLTGELFF. CDR3 bases: TGCGCCAGCAGCCCCGGGACTAGCTTCCTCACCGGGGAGCTGTTTTTT. Variable domain in full (rest from reference TRBV5-1 and TRBJ2-2): KAGVTQTPRYLIKTRGQQVTLSCSPISGHRSVSWYQQTPGQGLQFLFEYFSETQRNKGNFPGRFSGRQFSNSRSEMNVSTLELGDSALYLCASSPGTSFLTGELFFGEGSRLTVL.

The chain uses TRBV4-2 and TRBJ1-1; D remains unclear. The V and J ends lost 1 base and 0 bases respectively, with 12 bases between them. From germline, CDR1 is LGHNA and CDR2 YNFKEQ. The CDR3 is 16 residues long. CDR3 nucleotide sequence: TGTGCCAGCAGCCAAGTGGCAGGAGGGATGAACACTGAAGCTTTCTTT. Its protein product is CASSQVAGGMNTEAFF.

The chain couples TRBV15 to TRBJ2-3; D may correspond to TRBD1 or TRBD2 (7 bases each). Germline assignment: CDR1 LNHNV and CDR2 YYDKDF (reference sequence). There are 14 residues in the CDR3. V lost 8 bases, J lost 2 bases, and 14 bases lay in between. Here the CDR3 reads CATSRGGPTDTQYF. CDR3 DNA sequence: TGTGCCACCTCCAGGGGGGGACCCACAGATACGCAGTATTTT. Complete variable domain (other parts from reference TRBV15 and TRBJ2-3): DAMVIQNPRYQVTQFGKPVTLSCSQTLNHNVMYWYQQKSSQAPKLLFHYYDKDFNNEADTPDNFQSRRPNTSFCFLDIRSPGLGDTAMYLCATSRGGPTDTQYFGPGTRLTVL.